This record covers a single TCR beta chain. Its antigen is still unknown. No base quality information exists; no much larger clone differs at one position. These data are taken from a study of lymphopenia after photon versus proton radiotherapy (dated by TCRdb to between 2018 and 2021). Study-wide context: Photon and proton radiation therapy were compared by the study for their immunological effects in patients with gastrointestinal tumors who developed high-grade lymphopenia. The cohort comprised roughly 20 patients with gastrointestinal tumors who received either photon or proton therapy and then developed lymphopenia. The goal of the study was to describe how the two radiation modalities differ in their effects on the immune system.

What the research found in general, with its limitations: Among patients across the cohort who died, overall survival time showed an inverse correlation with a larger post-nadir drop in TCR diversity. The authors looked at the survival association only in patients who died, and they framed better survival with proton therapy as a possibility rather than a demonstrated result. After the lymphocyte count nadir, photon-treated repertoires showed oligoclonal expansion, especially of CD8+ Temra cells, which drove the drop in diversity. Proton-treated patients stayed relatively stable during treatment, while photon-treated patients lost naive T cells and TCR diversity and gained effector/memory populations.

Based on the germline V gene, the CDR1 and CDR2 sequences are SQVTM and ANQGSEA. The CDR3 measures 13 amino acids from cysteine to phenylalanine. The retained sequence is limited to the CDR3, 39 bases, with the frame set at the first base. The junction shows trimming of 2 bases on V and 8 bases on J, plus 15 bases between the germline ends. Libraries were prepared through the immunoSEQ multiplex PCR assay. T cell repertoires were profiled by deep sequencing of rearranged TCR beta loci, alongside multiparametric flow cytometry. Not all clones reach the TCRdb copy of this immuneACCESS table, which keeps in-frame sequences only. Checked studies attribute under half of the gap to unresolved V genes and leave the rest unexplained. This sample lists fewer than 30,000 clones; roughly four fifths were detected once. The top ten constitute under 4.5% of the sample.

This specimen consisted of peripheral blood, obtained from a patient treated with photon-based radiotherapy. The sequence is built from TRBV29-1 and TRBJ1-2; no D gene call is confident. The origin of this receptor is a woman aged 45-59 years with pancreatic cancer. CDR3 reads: CSVEHKLLGGYTF. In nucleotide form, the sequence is TGCAGCGTTGAACACAAATTATTGGGGGGCTACACCTTC.